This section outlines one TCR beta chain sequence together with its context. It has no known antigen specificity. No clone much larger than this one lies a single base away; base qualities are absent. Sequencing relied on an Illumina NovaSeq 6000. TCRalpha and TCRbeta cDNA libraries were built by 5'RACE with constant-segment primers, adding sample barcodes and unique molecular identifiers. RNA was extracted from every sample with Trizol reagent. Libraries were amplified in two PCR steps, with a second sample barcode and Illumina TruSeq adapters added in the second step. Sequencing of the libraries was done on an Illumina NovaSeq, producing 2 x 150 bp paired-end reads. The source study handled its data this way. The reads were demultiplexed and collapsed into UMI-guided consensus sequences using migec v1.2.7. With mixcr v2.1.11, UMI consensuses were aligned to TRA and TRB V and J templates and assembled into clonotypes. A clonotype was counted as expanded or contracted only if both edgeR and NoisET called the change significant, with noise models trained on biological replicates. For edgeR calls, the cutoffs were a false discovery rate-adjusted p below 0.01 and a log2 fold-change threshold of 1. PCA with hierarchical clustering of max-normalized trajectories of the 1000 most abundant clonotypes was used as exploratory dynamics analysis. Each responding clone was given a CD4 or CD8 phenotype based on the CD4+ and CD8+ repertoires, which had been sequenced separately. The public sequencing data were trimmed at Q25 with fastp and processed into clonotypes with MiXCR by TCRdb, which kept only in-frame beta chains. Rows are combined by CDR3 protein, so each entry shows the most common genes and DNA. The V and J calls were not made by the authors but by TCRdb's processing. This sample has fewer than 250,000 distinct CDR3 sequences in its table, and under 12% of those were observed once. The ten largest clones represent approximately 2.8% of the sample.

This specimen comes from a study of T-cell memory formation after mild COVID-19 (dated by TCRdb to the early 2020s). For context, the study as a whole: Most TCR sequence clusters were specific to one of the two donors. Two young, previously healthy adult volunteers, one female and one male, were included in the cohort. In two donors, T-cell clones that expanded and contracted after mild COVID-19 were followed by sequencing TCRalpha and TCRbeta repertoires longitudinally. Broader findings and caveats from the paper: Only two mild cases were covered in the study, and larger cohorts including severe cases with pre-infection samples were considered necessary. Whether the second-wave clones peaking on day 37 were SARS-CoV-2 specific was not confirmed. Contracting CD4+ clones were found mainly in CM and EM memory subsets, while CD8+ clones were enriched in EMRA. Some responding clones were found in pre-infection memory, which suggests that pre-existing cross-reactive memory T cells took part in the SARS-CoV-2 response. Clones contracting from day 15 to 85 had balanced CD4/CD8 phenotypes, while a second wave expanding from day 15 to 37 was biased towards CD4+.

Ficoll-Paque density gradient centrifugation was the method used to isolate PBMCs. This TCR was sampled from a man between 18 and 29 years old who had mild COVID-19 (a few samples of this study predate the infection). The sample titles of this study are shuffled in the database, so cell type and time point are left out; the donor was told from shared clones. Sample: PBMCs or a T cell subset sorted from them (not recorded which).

CDR3 reads: CASSPRQGSMENTEAFF. The DNA sequence is given as TGTGCCAGCAGCCCCAGACAGGGCAGTATGGAAAACACTGAAGCTTTCTTT. The chain links TRBV7-9 with TRBJ1-1; 7 junctional bases match TRBD1. Unmatched junction bases come to 14, with V trimmed by 5 bases and J by 2 bases. The germline V gene (reference sequence) yields SEHNR for CDR1 and FQNEAQ for CDR2. The CDR3, from cysteine to phenylalanine, totals 17 residues. The CDR3 DNA has 51 bases and is translated from base 1.